This T cell receptor beta chain came from a study of T cells in localized non-small cell lung cancer. The data were produced by immunoSEQ multiplex PCR, yet TCRdb's version contains in-frame clones alone and is incomplete. The sample consists of about 23,000 clones, roughly nine tenths of them appearing once. CDR3 length: 13 amino acids. Germline loops: CDR1 LNHDA, CDR2 SQIVND (reference sequence). Trimming left V 4 bases short and J 6 bases short, with 10 bases between. Details on this clone: Its antigen is still unknown.

Study-wide findings and caveats: Greater T cell density in blood accompanied longer overall survival.

The rearrangement joins TRBV19 to TRBJ1-5; D not certain. The input for sequencing was peripheral blood, taken before any cancer treatment. This clonotype originated in a male donor aged 60 or over with stage I lung adenocarcinoma. For the CDR3, the DNA is TGTGCCAGTAGTAGTGGGGTGCGTCAGCCCCAGCATTTT. Protein: CASSSGVRQPQHF.